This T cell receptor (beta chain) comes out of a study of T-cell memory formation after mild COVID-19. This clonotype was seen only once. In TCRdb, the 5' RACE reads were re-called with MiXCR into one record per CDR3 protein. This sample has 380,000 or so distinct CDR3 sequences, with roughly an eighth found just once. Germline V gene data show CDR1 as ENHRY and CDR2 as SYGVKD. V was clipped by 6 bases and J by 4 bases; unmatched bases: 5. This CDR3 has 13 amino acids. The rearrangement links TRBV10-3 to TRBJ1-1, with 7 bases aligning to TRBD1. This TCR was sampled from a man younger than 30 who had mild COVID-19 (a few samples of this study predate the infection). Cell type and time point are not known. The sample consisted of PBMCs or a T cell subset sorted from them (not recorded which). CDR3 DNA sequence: TGTGCCATCAGCGGACAGGTAGGCACTGAAGCTTTCTTT. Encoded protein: CAISGQVGTEAFF.